The sequence of this TCR beta chain was determined in a study of shared clonotypes between healthy human individuals. V gave up 1 base and J gave up 6 bases, with 1 base separating them. Germline CDR1 reads SGHAT; CDR2 reads FQNNGV. The CDR3 is 11 amino acids. Donors comprised healthy HIV-negative adults lacking recent acute infections or vaccinations. This clone was counted many times. Deep-level settings were used for running the assay. Genomic DNA from each subset was divided evenly over several immunoSEQ plates. In the authors' methods: Filtering of immunoSEQ junctional sequences could not match full-length read filtering. Repertoires were generated with immunoSEQ multiplex PCR, while TCRdb's copy carries only in-frame clones and drops some. The DNA was the basis for D and trimming; V, J and clone size are from that table. Among more than 450,000 clones, around 79% were seen once, and the ten largest hold about an eighth.

The TCR comes from a woman between 40 and 50 years old in good health. Some clones in this sample may be carry-over from other donors' samples. Sample: PBMCs. The chain recombines TRBV11-2 with TRBJ2-1; no clear D gene. The DNA of the CDR3 is TGTGCCAGCAGCTTAGTCAATGAGCAGTTCTTC. Translated, it gives CASSLVNEQFF.